The clone carrying this T cell receptor (beta chain) was detected many times. Regarding time point: newly diagnosed GD, antithyroid drugs for less than 3 months. Construction of the TCR library relied on RNA isolated from PBMCs. This entry is derived from a study of regulatory T cells in long-lasting Graves disease. Through Arm-PCR of CDR3 regions and iRepertoire HTBI primers, TCR beta libraries were built. TCRdb re-analysed the multiplex PCR reads in MiXCR, keeping a single row per CDR3 protein. Among some 490,000 distinct CDR3 sequences, around 12% were seen once, and the ten largest hold 8% to 10%. CDR3 size: 13 residues. J lost 5 bases, V lost 3 bases, and 0 bases had no gene match. Germline V gives CDR1 LNHDA, CDR2 SQIVND (reference sequence). A further study also used this sample, focusing on T cells in Graves' hyperthyroidism and ophthalmopathy.

The chain recombines TRBV19 with TRBJ2-4, with 8 bases that match TRBD2. The receptor's source is a woman aged 25-40 years with Graves disease. The sample was peripheral blood mononuclear cells (PBMCs), taken at new diagnosis, from a patient treated with antithyroid drugs. The CDR3 region has the DNA TGTGCCAGTAGTATGCGGGAGGAAAACATTCAGTACTTC. Translated: CASSMREENIQYF.